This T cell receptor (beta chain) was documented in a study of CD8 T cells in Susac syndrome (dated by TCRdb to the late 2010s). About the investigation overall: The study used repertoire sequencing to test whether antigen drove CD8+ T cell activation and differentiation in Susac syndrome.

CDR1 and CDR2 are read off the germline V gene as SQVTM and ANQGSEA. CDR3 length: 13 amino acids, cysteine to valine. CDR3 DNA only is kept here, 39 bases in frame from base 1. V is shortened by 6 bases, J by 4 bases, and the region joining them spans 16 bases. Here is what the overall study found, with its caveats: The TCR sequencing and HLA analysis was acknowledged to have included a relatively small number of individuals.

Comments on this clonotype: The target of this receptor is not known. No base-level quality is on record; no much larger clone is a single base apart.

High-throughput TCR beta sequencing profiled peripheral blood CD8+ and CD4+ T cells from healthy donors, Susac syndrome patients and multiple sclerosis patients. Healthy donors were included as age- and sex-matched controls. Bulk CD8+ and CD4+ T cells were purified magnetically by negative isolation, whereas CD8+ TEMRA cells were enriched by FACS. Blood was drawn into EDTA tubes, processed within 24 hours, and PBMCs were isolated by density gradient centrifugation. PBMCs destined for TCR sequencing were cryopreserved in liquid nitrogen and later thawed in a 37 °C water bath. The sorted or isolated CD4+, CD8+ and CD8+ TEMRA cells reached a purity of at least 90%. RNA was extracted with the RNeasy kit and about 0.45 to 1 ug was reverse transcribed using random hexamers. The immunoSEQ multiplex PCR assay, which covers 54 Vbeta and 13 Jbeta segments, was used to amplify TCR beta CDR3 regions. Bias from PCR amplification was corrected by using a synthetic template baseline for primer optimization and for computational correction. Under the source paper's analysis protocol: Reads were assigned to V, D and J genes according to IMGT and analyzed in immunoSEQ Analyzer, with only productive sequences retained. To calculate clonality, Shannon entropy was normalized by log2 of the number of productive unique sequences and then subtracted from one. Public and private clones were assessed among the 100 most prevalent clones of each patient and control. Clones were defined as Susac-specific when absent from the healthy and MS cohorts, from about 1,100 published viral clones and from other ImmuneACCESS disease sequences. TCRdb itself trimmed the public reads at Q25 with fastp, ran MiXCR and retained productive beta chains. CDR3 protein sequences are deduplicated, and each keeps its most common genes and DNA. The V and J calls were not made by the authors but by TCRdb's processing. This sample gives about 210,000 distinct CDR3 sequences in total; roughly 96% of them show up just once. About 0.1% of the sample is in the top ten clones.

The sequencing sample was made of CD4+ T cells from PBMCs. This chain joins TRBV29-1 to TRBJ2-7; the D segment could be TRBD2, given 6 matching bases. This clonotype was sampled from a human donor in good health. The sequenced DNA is TGCAGCGTAACGGGGCGGGATCCATACGAGCAGTACGTC. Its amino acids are CSVTGRDPYEQYV.